Reported below is one T cell receptor beta chain. The data originate from a study of early T cells in non-severe SARS-CoV-2 infection. The CDR3 consists of 13 residues. Deletions cut 7 bases from V and 0 bases from J, with 8 bases between. In germline, CDR1 is SEHNR, CDR2 FQNEAQ (reference sequence). Individual cDNA molecules received unique molecular identifiers. TCRdb reprocessed the 5' RACE reads via MiXCR and lists one record per CDR3 protein. The sample holds more than 50,000 distinct CDR3 sequences, more than 12% seen once. V is TRBV7-9 and J is TRBJ2-3; D is ambiguous. The receptor was isolated from an adult who was a healthcare worker with PCR-confirmed SARS-CoV-2 infection or an uninfected control (not recorded which). The sample consisted of whole blood, taken at baseline. CDR3 amino acids: CASMGGSTDTQYF. The CDR3 nucleotides are TGTGCCAGCATGGGTGGGAGCACAGATACGCAGTATTTT.